This T cell receptor beta chain was recorded in a study of shared clonotypes between healthy human individuals. Donors, without exception, were Caucasian adults residing in Nashville, Tennessee. Data came from immunoSEQ multiplex PCR; TCRdb stores just in-frame clones and leaves some out. The repertoire holds approximately 2,300,000 clones, with around 93% as singletons. General study findings and limits: Researchers found naive subsets generally carried larger estimated richness than memory subsets.

The germline V and J ends were trimmed by 3 bases and 2 bases, with 7 bases remaining between them. The germline V gene encodes CDR1 GTSNPN and CDR2 SVGIG (reference sequence). The CDR3 has 12 amino acids. Notes on this clone: The antigen remains unidentified. This CDR3 is also generated by other DNA sequences in the sample.

The rearrangement joins TRBV30 to TRBJ2-5; TRBD2 might be the D (6 bases). Sequences were obtained from naive CD4+ T cells from PBMCs. Sample subset: CD45RA+ positively selected. The TCR was taken from a man aged 18 to 35 in good health. Some clones in this sample may be carry-over from other donors' samples. CDR3 sequence reads: CAWSAGQETQYF. The DNA for the CDR3 is TGTGCCTGGAGCGCGGGACAAGAGACCCAGTACTTC. Variable domain in full (rest from reference TRBV30 and TRBJ2-5): SQTIHQWPATLVQPVGSPLSLECTVEGTSNPNLYWYRQAAGRGLQLLFYSVGIGQISSEVPQNLSASRPQDRQFILSSKKLLLSDSGFYLCAWSAGQETQYFGPGTRLLVL.